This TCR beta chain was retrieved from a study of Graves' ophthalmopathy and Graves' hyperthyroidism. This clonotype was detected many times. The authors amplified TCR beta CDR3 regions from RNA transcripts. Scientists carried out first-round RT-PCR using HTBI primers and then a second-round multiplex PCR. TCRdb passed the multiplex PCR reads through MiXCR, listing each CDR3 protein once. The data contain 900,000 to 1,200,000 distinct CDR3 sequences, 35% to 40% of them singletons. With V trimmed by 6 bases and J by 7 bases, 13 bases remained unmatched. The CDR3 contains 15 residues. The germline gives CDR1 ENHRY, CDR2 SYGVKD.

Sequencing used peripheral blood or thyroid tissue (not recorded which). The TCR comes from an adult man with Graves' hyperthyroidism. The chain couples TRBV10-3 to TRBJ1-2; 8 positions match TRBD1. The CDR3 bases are TGTGCCATCAGATCCCCCGGGACAGGTGATCTTGGCTACACCTTC. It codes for CAIRSPGTGDLGYTF.